A single sample is the source of the 18 T cell receptor beta chains below, sequenced in a study of early T cells in non-severe SARS-CoV-2 infection. From the 5' RACE reads, TCRdb called clonotypes with MiXCR, one entry per CDR3 protein. The sample lists under 95,000 distinct CDR3 sequences; less than 15% were seen once. The specimen sequenced was whole blood. The receptors originated from an adult who was a healthcare worker with PCR-confirmed SARS-CoV-2 infection or an uninfected control (not recorded which).

This clonotype was counted between two and nine times. The J gene is TRBJ2-7, the V gene TRBV19; tentatively, D is TRBD1 (5 bases). Germline CDR1 reads LNHDA; CDR2 reads SQIVND (reference sequence). CDR3 length: 13 amino acids. V was cut by 4 bases and J by 2 bases, with 9 bases left in between. The DNA for the CDR3 is TGTGCCAGTAGTAAAGGGGATACCTACGAGCAGTACTTC. This sequence encodes CASSKGDTYEQYF.

The gene calls are TRBV5-1 and TRBJ2-3; D uncertain. V was clipped by 2 bases and J by 0 bases, with 7 bases between them. The CDR3 covers 14 residues. The germline gives CDR1 SGHRS, CDR2 YFSETQ. CDR3 protein: CASSFGQSTDTQYF. In DNA form, the CDR3 reads TGCGCCAGCAGCTTCGGGCAGAGCACAGATACGCAGTATTTT. The entire variable domain, with the rest obtained from reference TRBV5-1 and TRBJ2-3, is as follows: KAGVTQTPRYLIKTRGQQVTLSCSPISGHRSVSWYQQTPGQGLQFLFEYFSETQRNKGNFPGRFSGRQFSNSRSEMNVSTLELGDSALYLCASSFGQSTDTQYFGPGTRLTVL.

This clonotype was counted ten times or more. V gene TRBV5-1 combines with J gene TRBJ2-5, with 9 bases that match TRBD2. In germline, CDR1 is SGHRS, CDR2 YFSETQ. The V segment lost 3 bases and the J segment 5 bases; nucleotides outside the gene matches: 14. This CDR3 is 17 amino acids long. The CDR3 loop reads CASSSTLRGGAGETQYF. CDR3 in DNA: TGCGCCAGCAGCTCGACCCTCCGCGGGGGGGCCGGGGAGACCCAGTACTTC.

J is TRBJ2-1 and V is TRBV29-1; a possible D gene is TRBD2 (6 bases). V was cut by 7 bases and J by 5 bases, with 21 bases left in between. This CDR3 spans 15 amino acids. Germline V gene lookup returns CDR1 SQVTM and CDR2 ANQGSEA. The CDR3 sequence: CSAATRLVLDNEQFF. For the CDR3, the DNA is TGCAGCGCCGCGACTCGACTAGTGCTCGACAATGAGCAGTTCTTC.

This clonotype was counted between two and nine times. V usage is TRBV11-2 and J usage is TRBJ2-1, with D perhaps matching TRBD2 (6 bases). V was shortened by 6 bases and J by 5 bases, with 23 bases between the two germline ends. The CDR3 spans 17 residues. Germline V CDR1 and CDR2: SGHAT, FQNNGV. The CDR3 loop is CASSPKEIPRTNNEQFF. In DNA form, the CDR3 reads TGTGCCAGCAGTCCAAAAGAGATACCGCGGACTAACAATGAGCAGTTCTTC.

There are many counts of this clonotype. The chain has TRBV4-1 and TRBJ2-7; tentatively, D is TRBD2 (6 bases). This CDR3 is built from 13 residues. CDR1 and CDR2 from the germline V gene are MGHRA and YSYEKL. The V and J ends lost 3 bases and 1 base respectively, with 7 bases between them. CDR3 region: CASSQEGSYEQYF. The CDR3 DNA follows: TGCGCCAGCAGCCAGGAGGGTTCCTACGAGCAGTACTTC.

This clonotype was recorded at least ten times. V gene TRBV11-2 combines with J gene TRBJ2-6; D not certain. Trimming removed 0 bases at V and 4 bases at J, with 16 bases between. This CDR3 region has 18 residues. Germline-derived CDR1 and CDR2 are SGHAT and FQNNGV. The CDR3, as DNA: TGTGCCAGCAGCTTAGATCGTGGCAGCCTAAAAGGGGCCAACGTCCTGACTTTC. Translating gives CASSLDRGSLKGANVLTF.

The chain carries TRBV6-5 and TRBJ2-5; either TRBD1 or TRBD2 may supply D (6 bases each). This CDR3 has 17 residues. Germline CDR1 reads MNHEY; CDR2 reads SVGAGI. Trimming pared 7 bases from V and 1 base from J, leaving 22 bases between. The CDR3 region has the DNA TGTGCCAGCAAAAGAGGGGGAGGCCTTCACCCCCAAGAGACCCAGTACTTC. Protein product: CASKRGGGLHPQETQYF.

This clonotype was seen repeatedly, ten times or more. The chain has TRBV9 and TRBJ2-6; 8 nucleotides agree with TRBD1. Per the germline V gene, CDR1 is SGDLS and CDR2 is YYNGEE. The CDR3 has 19 amino acids. The trim removed 4 bases at V and 4 bases at J, leaving 16 bases unmatched. CDR3 residues: CASSPGQGFRAGGANVLTF. CDR3 in DNA: TGTGCCAGCAGCCCCGGACAGGGTTTCCGCGCGGGAGGGGCCAACGTCCTGACTTTC.

Ten or more counts support this clonotype. The V call is TRBV7-9, the J call TRBJ2-1; 7 bases are shared with TRBD1. CDR3 length: 17 residues. Trimming removed 1 base from V and 0 bases from J; junction bases left unmatched: 6. Germline V gene sequence: CDR1 SEHNR, CDR2 FQNEAQ (reference sequence). CDR3 in amino acids: CASSLGLQGSSYNEQFF. As DNA, the CDR3 is TGTGCCAGCAGCTTAGGATTACAGGGGTCCTCCTACAATGAGCAGTTCTTC.

To note about this clonotype: With a much larger clone just one base away, this may be a read error. The chain links TRBV3-1 to TRBJ2-3; D is uncertain. This CDR3 has 11 amino acids. V was trimmed by 8 bases and J by 2 bases, leaving 5 bases between them. Germline CDR1 LGHDT, CDR2 YNNKEL (reference sequence). As DNA, the CDR3 is TGTGCCAGCGGCATCACAGATACGCAGTATTTT. The encoded protein is CASGITDTQYF.

This clonotype has ten or more counts. This chain links TRBV11-2 with TRBJ2-2; perhaps TRBD1 as D (5 bases). CDR1 and CDR2 (germline): SGHAT, FQNNGV. The CDR3 is 14 residues long. V lost 5 bases, J lost 3 bases, and 10 bases lay in between. CDR3 in DNA: TGTGCCAGCAGCCCATCAGGGTACACCGGGGAGCTGTTTTTT. Translation gives CASSPSGYTGELFF.

The chain's CDR3 is CASSTGPVNEQFF. The CDR3 DNA sequence: TGTGCCAGCAGTACAGGGCCGGTCAATGAGCAGTTCTTC. This rearrangement joins TRBV7-2 to TRBJ2-1; TRBD1 is a possible D gene (6 bases). The length of the CDR3 is 13 residues. V was clipped by 6 bases and J by 6 bases, with 12 bases between them. Germline-derived CDR1 and CDR2 are SGHTA and FQGNSA.

This clonotype was recorded many times. This sequence joins TRBV12-3 or TRBV12-4 and TRBJ2-5; TRBD1 matches at 10 bases. The CDR3 runs 14 residues. V shed 5 bases, J shed 5 bases, and the junction held 5 bases outside the gene matches. The CDR3 sequence: CASSRQGARETQYF. CDR3 nucleotides: TGTGCCAGCAGTCGACAGGGGGCGCGGGAGACCCAGTACTTC.

This clonotype was found a few times. This chain uses TRBV6-5 with TRBJ2-5, with TRBD2 matching over 9 bases. The CDR3 covers 18 residues. Germline V gene lookup returns CDR1 MNHEY and CDR2 SVGAGI. Germline trimming cut 5 bases from V and 5 bases from J; bases unmatched to any gene: 18. The CDR3 nucleotides are TGTGCCAGCAGTGTGCTTCGGCTGGGCGCGGGGGGGCCTGAGACCCAGTACTTC. Protein product: CASSVLRLGAGGPETQYF.

This clonotype was picked up many times. The genes are TRBV6-5 and TRBJ2-3; D may correspond to TRBD1 or TRBD2 (6 bases each). The CDR3 has 16 residues. CDR1 is MNHEY, CDR2 SVGAGI, per germline. Trimming stripped 0 bases from V and 4 bases from J, with 14 bases between. CDR3 amino acids: CASSYSGGQVADTQYF. CDR3 DNA sequence: TGTGCCAGCAGTTACTCTGGGGGGCAGGTGGCAGATACGCAGTATTTT.

This clonotype came up many times. This rearrangement joins TRBV7-6 to TRBJ2-1, with a possible D match to TRBD2 (5 bases). Germline V gene lookup returns CDR1 SGHVS and CDR2 FNYEAQ. Trimming took 2 bases from V and 9 from J, leaving 11 bases between them. This CDR3 is 13 amino acids long. CDR3 sequence (DNA): TGTGCCAGCAGCTTATCCCCGAGGGTTGAGCAGTTCTTC. Encoded protein: CASSLSPRVEQFF.

This clonotype was seen many times. The chain links TRBV7-9 to TRBJ2-5; D may be TRBD1 (7 bases). CDR1 is SEHNR, CDR2 FQNEAQ, per germline (reference sequence). The CDR3 has 17 residues. Trimming took 5 bases from V and 2 from J, leaving 21 bases between them. The CDR3 DNA reads TGTGCCAGCAGCCCCCGCCGCGGGACAGCAGCACAAGAGACCCAGTACTTC. Its translation is CASSPRRGTAAQETQYF. Filled out from reference TRBV7-9 and TRBJ2-5, the complete variable domain reads DTGVSQNPRHKITKRGQNVTFRCDPISEHNRLYWYRQTLGQGPEFLTYFQNEAQLEKSRLLSDRFSAERPKGSFSTLEIQRTEQGDSAMYLCASSPRRGTAAQETQYFGPGTRLLVL.